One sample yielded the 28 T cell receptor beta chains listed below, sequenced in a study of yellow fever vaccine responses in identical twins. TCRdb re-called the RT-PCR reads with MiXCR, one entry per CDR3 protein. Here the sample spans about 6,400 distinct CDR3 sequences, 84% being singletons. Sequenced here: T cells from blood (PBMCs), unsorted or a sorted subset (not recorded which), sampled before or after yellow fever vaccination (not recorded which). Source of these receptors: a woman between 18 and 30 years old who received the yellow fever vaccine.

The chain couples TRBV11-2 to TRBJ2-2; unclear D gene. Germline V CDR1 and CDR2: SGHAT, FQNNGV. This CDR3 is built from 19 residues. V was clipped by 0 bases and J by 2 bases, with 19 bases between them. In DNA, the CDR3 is TGTGCCAGCAGCTTAGACCCGGATAGCCCCAAGGACAACACCGGGGAGCTGTTTTTT. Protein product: CASSLDPDSPKDNTGELFF.

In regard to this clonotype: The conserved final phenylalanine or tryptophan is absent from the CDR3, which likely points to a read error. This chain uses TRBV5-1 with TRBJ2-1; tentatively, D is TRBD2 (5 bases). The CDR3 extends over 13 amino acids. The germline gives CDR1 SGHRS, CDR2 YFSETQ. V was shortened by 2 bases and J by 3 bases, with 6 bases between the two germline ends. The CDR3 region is CASSFGSYNEQFL. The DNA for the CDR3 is TGCGCCAGCAGCTTTGGGAGCTACAATGAGCAGTTCCTC.

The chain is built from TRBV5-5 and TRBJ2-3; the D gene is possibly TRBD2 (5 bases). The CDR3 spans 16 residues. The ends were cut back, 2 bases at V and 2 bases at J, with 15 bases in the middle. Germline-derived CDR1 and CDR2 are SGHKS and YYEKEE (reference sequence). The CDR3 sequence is CASSFTRKGNTDTQYF. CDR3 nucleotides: TGTGCCAGCAGCTTTACTAGAAAGGGAAACACAGATACGCAGTATTTT.

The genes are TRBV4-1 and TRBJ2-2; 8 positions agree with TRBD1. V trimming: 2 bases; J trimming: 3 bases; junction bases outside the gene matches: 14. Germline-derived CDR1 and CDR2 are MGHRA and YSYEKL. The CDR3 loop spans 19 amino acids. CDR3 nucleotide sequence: TGCGCCAGCAGCCAACAACCCCCACAGGGGGAGTGGTACACCGGGGAGCTGTTTTTT. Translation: CASSQQPPQGEWYTGELFF.

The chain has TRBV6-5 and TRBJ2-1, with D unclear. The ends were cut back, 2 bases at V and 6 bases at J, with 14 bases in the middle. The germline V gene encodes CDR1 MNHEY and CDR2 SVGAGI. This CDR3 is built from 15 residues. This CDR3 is CASSYALDSGNEQFF. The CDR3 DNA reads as TGTGCCAGCAGTTACGCGCTAGATTCGGGCAATGAGCAGTTCTTC.

CDR3 protein: CSVVGAGGLQFF. DNA of the CDR3: TGCAGCGTTGTTGGGGCGGGAGGGCTCCAGTTCTTC. This sequence joins TRBV29-1 and TRBJ2-1, with TRBD2 matching over 9 bases. The junction had 8 bases not matched to a gene; V was cut back by 4 bases and J by 13 bases. Per germline, CDR1 SQVTM and CDR2 ANQGSEA. The length of the CDR3 is 12 residues.

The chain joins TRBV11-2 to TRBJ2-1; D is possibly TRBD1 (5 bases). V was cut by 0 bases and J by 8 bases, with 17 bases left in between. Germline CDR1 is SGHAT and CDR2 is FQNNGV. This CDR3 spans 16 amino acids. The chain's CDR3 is CASSLESSGRRYEQFF. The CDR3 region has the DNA TGTGCCAGCAGCTTAGAGTCGTCAGGGCGGAGATATGAGCAGTTCTTC.

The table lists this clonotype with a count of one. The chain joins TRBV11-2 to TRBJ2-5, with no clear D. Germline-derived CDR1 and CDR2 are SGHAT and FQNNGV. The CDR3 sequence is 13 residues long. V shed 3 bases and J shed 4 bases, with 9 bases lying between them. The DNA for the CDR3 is TGTGCCAGCAGCTTCTGGGTCCTAGAGACCCAGTACTTC. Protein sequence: CASSFWVLETQYF.

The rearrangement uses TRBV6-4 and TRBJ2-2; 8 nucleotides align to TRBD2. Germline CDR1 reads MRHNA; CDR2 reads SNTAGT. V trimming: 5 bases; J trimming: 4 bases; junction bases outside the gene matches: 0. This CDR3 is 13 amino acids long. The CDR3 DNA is TGTGCCAGCAGTACTAGCGGCACCGGGGAGCTGTTTTTT. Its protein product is CASSTSGTGELFF.

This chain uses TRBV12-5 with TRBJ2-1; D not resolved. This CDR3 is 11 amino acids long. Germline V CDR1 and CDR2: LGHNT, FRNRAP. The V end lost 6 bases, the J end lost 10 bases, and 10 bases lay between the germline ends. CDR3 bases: TGTGCTAGTGGAATCGGGCCGGAGCAGTTCTTC. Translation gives CASGIGPEQFF.

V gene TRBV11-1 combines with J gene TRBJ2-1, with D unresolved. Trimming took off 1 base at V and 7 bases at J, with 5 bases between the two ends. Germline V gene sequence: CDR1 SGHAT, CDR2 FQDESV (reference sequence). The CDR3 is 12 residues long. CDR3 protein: CASSLVVNEQFF. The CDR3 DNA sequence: TGTGCCAGCAGCTTAGTCGTGAATGAGCAGTTCTTC.

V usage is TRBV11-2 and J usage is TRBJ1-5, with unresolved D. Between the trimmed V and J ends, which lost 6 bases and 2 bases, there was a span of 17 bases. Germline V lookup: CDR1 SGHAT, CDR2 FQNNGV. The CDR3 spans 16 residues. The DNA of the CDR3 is TGTGCCAGCAGTGGTCAGGTAGCGCATGGCAATCAGCCCCAGCATTTT. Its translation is CASSGQVAHGNQPQHF.

The CDR3 coding sequence is TGTGCCAGCGGCCGGACCGGGGAGCTGTTTTTT. Translation: CASGRTGELFF. J is TRBJ2-2 and V is TRBV7-9; D unresolved. Germline CDR1 is SEHNR and CDR2 is FQNEAQ (reference sequence). V was clipped by 8 bases and J by 5 bases, with 6 bases between them. The CDR3 is 11 amino acids.

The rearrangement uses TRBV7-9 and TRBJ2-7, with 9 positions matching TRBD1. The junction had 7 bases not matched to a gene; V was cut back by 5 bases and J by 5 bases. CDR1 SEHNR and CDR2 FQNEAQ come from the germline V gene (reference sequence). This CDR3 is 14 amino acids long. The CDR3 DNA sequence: TGTGCCAGCAGCCTTGGACAGGGGTTCGACGAGCAGTACTTC. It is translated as CASSLGQGFDEQYF.

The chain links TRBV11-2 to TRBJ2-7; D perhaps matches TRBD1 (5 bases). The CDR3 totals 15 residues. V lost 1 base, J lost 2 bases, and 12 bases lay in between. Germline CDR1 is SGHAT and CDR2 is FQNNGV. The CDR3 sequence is CASSLVVDSPYEQYF. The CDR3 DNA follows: TGTGCCAGCAGCTTAGTGGTAGACAGTCCCTACGAGCAGTACTTC.

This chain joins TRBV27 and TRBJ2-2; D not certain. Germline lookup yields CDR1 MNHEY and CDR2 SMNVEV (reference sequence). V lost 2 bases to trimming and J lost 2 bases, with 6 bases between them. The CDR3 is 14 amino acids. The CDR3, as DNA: TGTGCCAGCAGTTTAACGATAAACACCGGGGAGCTGTTTTTT. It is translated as CASSLTINTGELFF.

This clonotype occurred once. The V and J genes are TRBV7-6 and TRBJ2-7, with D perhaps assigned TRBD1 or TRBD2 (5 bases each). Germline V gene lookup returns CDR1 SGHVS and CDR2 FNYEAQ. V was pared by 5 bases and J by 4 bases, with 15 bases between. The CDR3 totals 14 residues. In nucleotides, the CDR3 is TGTGCCAGCAGCCCTGTTCGGGGCGATTACGAGCAGTACTTC. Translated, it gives CASSPVRGDYEQYF.

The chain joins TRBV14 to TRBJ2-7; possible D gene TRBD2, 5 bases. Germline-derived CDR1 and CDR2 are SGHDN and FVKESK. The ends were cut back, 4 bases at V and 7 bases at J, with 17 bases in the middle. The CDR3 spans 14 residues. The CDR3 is CASSLSVEVREQYF. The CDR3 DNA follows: TGTGCCAGCAGCCTTAGCGTTGAAGTTCGGGAGCAGTACTTC.

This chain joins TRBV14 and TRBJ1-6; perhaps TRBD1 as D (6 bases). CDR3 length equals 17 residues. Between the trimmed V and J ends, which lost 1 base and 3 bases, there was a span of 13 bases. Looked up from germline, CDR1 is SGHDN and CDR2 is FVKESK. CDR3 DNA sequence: TGTGCCAGCAGCCAAGGGACAGCCGACGGCTATAATTCACCCCTCCACTTT. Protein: CASSQGTADGYNSPLHF.

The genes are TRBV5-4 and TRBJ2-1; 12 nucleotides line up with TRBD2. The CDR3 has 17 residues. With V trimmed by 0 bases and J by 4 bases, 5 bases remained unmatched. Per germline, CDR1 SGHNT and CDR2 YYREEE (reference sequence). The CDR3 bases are TGTGCCAGCAGCTTGGGACTAGCGGGGGTCTTATACAATGAGCAGTTCTTC. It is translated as CASSLGLAGVLYNEQFF. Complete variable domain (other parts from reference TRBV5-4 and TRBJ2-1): ETGVTQSPTHLIKTRGQQVTLRCSSQSGHNTVSWYQQALGQGPQFIFQYYREEENGRGNFPPRFSGLQFPNYSSELNVNALELDDSALYLCASSLGLAGVLYNEQFFGPGTRLTVL.

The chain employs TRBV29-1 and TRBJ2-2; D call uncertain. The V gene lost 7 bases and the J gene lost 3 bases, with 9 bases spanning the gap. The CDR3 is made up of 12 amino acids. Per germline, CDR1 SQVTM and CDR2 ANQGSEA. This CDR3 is CSAESDTGELFF. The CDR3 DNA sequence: TGCAGCGCCGAAAGCGACACCGGGGAGCTGTTTTTT.

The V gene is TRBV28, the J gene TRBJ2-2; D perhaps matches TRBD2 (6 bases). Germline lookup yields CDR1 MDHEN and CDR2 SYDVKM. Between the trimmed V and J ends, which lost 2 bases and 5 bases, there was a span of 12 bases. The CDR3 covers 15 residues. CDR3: CASSLRRAGTGELFF. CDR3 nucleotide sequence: TGTGCCAGCAGTTTAAGACGGGCGGGGACCGGGGAGCTGTTTTTT.

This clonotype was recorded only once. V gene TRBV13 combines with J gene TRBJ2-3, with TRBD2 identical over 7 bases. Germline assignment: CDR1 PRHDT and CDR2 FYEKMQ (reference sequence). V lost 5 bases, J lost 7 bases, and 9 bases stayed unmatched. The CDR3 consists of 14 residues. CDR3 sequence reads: CASSPSGEAYTQYF. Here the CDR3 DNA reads TGTGCCAGCAGCCCAAGCGGGGAGGCGTATACGCAGTATTTT.

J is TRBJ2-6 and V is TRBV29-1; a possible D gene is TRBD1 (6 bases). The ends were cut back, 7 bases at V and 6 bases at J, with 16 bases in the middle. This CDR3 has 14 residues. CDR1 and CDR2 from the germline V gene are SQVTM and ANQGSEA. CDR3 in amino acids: CSAYNGDKANVLTF. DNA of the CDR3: TGCAGCGCATATAACGGGGACAAGGCCAACGTCCTGACTTTC.

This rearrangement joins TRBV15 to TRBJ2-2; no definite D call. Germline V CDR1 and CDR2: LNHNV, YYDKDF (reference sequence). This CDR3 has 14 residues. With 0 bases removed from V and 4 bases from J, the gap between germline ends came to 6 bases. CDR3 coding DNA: TGTGCCACCAGCAGAGATCCGACCACCGGGGAGCTGTTTTTT. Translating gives CATSRDPTTGELFF.

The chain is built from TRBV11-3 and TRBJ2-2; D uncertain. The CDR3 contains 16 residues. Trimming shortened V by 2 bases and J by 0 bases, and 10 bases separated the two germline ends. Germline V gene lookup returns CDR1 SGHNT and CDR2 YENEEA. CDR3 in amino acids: CASSLHTTANTGELFF. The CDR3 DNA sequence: TGTGCCAGCAGCTTACACACAACCGCGAACACCGGGGAGCTGTTTTTT.

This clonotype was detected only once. This chain's CDR3 is CASSFSDGNNEQFF. CDR3 DNA sequence: TGTGCCAGCAGTTTCTCGGACGGGAACAATGAGCAGTTCTTC. This chain uses TRBV28 with TRBJ2-1; D may be TRBD2 (5 bases). This CDR3 comprises 14 residues. Germline-derived CDR1 and CDR2 are MDHEN and SYDVKM. V was clipped by 3 bases and J by 5 bases, with 11 bases between them.

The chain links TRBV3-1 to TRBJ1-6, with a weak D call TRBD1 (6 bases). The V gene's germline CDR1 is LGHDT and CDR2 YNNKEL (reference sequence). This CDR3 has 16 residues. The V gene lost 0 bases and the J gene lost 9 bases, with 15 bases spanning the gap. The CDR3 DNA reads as TGTGCCAGCAGCCAAGATTTTGGAGGGGGTGGTTCACCCCTCCACTTT. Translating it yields CASSQDFGGGGSPLHF.